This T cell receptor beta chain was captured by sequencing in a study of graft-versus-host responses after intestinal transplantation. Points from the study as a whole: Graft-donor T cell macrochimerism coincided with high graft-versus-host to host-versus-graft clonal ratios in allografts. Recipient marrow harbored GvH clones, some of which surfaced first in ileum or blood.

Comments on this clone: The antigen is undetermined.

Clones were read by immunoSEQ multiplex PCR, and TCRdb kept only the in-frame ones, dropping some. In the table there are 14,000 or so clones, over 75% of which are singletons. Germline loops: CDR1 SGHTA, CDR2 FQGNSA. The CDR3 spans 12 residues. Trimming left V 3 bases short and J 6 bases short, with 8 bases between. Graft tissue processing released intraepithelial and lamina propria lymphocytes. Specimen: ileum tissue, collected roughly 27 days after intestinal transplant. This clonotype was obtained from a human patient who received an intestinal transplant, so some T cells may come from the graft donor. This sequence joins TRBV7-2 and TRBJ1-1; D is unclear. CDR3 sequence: CASSFEGAEAFF. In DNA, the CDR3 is TGTGCCAGCAGCTTTGAGGGTGCTGAAGCTTTCTTT.